A selection of T cell receptor beta chains follows, all from one sample in a study of patients and donors after allogeneic stem cell transplantation. TCRdb reprocessed the RT-PCR reads via MiXCR and lists one record per CDR3 protein. This sample yields roughly 200,000 distinct CDR3 sequences, of which around two fifths are seen a single time; about 35% belongs to the top ten. The sequencing sample was made of blood, either unsorted or a sorted T cell fraction (not recorded which). Source of these receptors: a human donor who was either an allogeneic HSCT recipient or a stem cell or donor lymphocyte infusion donor (not recorded which). It is not recorded whose cells these are; they may come from a transplant donor. Both conserved end residues are part of each CDR3.

v_gene: TRBV4-3; CDR3aa: CASSPRLAGDTIDEQFF
v_gene: TRBV14; CDR3aa: CASSQVVASTDTQYF
v_gene: TRBV5-1; CDR3aa: CASSEDGYEQFF
v_gene: TRBV7-2; CDR3aa: CASAGENEKLFF
v_gene: TRBV2; CDR3aa: CASFREAYEQYF
v_gene: TRBV7-6; CDR3aa: CASSLVLAGVDEQYF
v_gene: TRBV7-8; CDR3aa: CASSLAMGVPGYTF
v_gene: TRBV13; CDR3aa: CASSHRTPWGGETQYF
v_gene: TRBV5-1; CDR3aa: CASSENEKLFF
v_gene: TRBV6-4; CDR3aa: CANALEKNTEAFF
v_gene: TRBV6-2/TRBV6-3; CDR3aa: CASSRDSPRNEKLFF
v_gene: TRBV4-2; CDR3aa: CASSQVVGDNSEFF
v_gene: TRBV7-9; CDR3aa: CASSFIGSVYEQYF
v_gene: TRBV3-1; CDR3aa: CASSQATGTGSTEAFF
v_gene: TRBV4-2; CDR3aa: CASSPSPASGRRGEQFF
v_gene: TRBV12-3/TRBV12-4; CDR3aa: CASSLGGTGAEQPQHF
v_gene: TRBV28; CDR3aa: CASSLLVSRAEAFF
v_gene: TRBV4-1; CDR3aa: CASSQEVAGLGETQYF
v_gene: TRBV28; CDR3aa: CASSFRGQGVAYEQYF
v_gene: TRBV20-1; CDR3aa: CSARTGSGYSAFF
v_gene: TRBV4-1; CDR3aa: CASSLPTGLSGQYF
v_gene: TRBV20-1; CDR3aa: CSARDMGDNEQFF
v_gene: TRBV9; CDR3aa: CASSVETGWGTEAFF
v_gene: TRBV12-3/TRBV12-4; CDR3aa: CASSDRGNTYGYTF
v_gene: TRBV12-3/TRBV12-4; CDR3aa: CASSLGTPSNQPQHF
v_gene: TRBV6-5; CDR3aa: CASSLQGQETQYF
v_gene: TRBV7-3; CDR3aa: CASKGTGAHHTEAFF
v_gene: TRBV5-1; CDR3aa: CASSLAGLGEQFF
v_gene: TRBV7-9; CDR3aa: CASSRWKGLSDEKLFF
v_gene: TRBV20-1; CDR3aa: CSASSAGQGRGGYTF
v_gene: TRBV5-6; CDR3aa: CASSLGSSVQETQYF
v_gene: TRBV2; CDR3aa: CASRKEVRQRPESDYGYTF
v_gene: TRBV28; CDR3aa: CASSLYQYRRLGRGQNTIYF
v_gene: TRBV7-2; CDR3aa: CASSFTGMGQPQHF
v_gene: TRBV9; CDR3aa: CASSVDFRDDTEAFF
v_gene: TRBV7-6; CDR3aa: CASSLWTSGTDTQYF
v_gene: TRBV29-1; CDR3aa: CSVGGTPQETQYF
v_gene: TRBV7-9; CDR3aa: CASSSRDRGDTQYF
v_gene: TRBV28; CDR3aa: CASSAPRGDATEAFF
v_gene: TRBV29-1; CDR3aa: CSARAGSYNEQFF
v_gene: TRBV2; CDR3aa: CASSEGAGNYGYTF
v_gene: TRBV29-1; CDR3aa: CSLRTGESGYTF
v_gene: TRBV9; CDR3aa: CASSVGSGTSNQPQHF
v_gene: TRBV5-1; CDR3aa: CASSSGVLGGNTIYF
v_gene: TRBV6-2/TRBV6-3; CDR3aa: CASAHRRNTEAFF
v_gene: TRBV7-2; CDR3aa: CASSPRVGGFGEKLFF
v_gene: TRBV7-6; CDR3aa: CASSFGLAWSDTQYF
v_gene: TRBV5-1; CDR3aa: CASSLEDTFSGNTIYF
v_gene: TRBV7-2; CDR3aa: CASSLAGISSNTGELFF
v_gene: TRBV27; CDR3aa: CASSLYGQGNEQFF
v_gene: TRBV29-1; CDR3aa: CSIEEGSTGYGYTF
v_gene: TRBV6-5; CDR3aa: CASRLLGGARTYEQYF
v_gene: TRBV15; CDR3aa: CATSRAEGVPEAFF
v_gene: TRBV7-9; CDR3aa: CASSSGQLGGGYTF
v_gene: TRBV12-3/TRBV12-4; CDR3aa: CASRLVSNQPQHF
v_gene: TRBV7-2; CDR3aa: CASSLEGSYNSPLHF
v_gene: TRBV4-2; CDR3aa: CASSQEMNEGRDGYTF
v_gene: TRBV27; CDR3aa: CASNPFPTSGWYEQYF
v_gene: TRBV12-3/TRBV12-4; CDR3aa: CASSQNRGDTGELFF
v_gene: TRBV6-2/TRBV6-3; CDR3aa: CASSRLAGGEQFF